Sequencing of this TCR beta chain was carried out in a study of cytomegalovirus exposure and HLA in healthy donors. Study background: Among roughly 190 million T cells, an earlier analysis found 90 million to 130 million unique TCR beta sequences. Notes on the study in general: TRBV6-2, TRBV6-3 and some other V segments were excluded as indistinguishable. It was taken for granted in presence/absence analyses that sequencing depth across donors was roughly uniform. Later, TCR association rates were found to vary by HLA locus, highest for DRB1 and lowest for HLA-C.

Of note for this clone: Its antigen remains unidentified.

Trimming removed 5 bases at V and 0 bases at J, with 11 bases between. This CDR3 region has 15 residues. Germline V gives CDR1 MDHEN, CDR2 SYDVKM. It was with 60 Vbeta and 13 Jbeta primers that the PCR ran. Here immunoSEQ multiplex PCR was the method, and the copy in TCRdb shows in-frame clones only, minus some. Among approximately 150,000 clones, about 80% were seen once, and the ten largest hold 14%. This sequence joins TRBV28 and TRBJ1-3; D is undetermined. The sample comprised PBMCs. This receptor was obtained from a woman in her 40s in good health and CMV-seronegative. The CDR3 DNA reads TGTGCCAGCAGTCCTTCCGGGATCTCTGGAAACACCATATATTTT. This translates into CASSPSGISGNTIYF. The full variable domain, rest sourced from reference TRBV28 and TRBJ1-3, is DVKVTQSSRYLVKRTGEKVFLECVQDMDHENMFWYRQDPGLGLRLIYFSYDVKMKEKGDIPEGYSVSREKKERFSLILESASTNQTSMYLCASSPSGISGNTIYFGEGSWLTVV.